The 13 T cell receptor beta chains below all came from one sample that was sequenced in a study of T cell responses to AZD1222 COVID-19 vaccine. Assay used: immunoSEQ multiplex PCR; TCRdb lists only in-frame clones, some missing. The table lists about 110,000 clones, under 95% of them singletons. This sample comprised peripheral blood, obtained on day 0 of AZD1222 vaccination. These receptors came from an adult in good health.

V and J are TRBV30 and TRBJ1-5; D remains unclear. The CDR3 contains 13 residues. V was trimmed by 3 bases and J by 10 bases, leaving 16 bases between them. The germline gives CDR1 GTSNPN, CDR2 SVGIG (reference sequence). The CDR3 nucleotides are TGTGCCTGGAGGGAATTGGGCAAGGGCCCCCAGCATTTT. It specifies CAWRELGKGPQHF.

The genes are TRBV9 and TRBJ2-5; D gene ambiguous. The germline V gene encodes CDR1 SGDLS and CDR2 YYNGEE. This CDR3 contains 15 residues. Trimming took 1 base from V and 2 from J, leaving 12 bases between them. CDR3 sequence (DNA): TGTGCCAGCAGCGTATTGCCCATGGGGCAAGAGACCCAGTACTTC. This codes for CASSVLPMGQETQYF.

The chain uses TRBV6-5 and TRBJ1-3, with unresolved D. The V and J ends lost 8 bases and 4 bases respectively, with 12 bases between them. This CDR3 is built from 13 residues. Germline-derived CDR1 and CDR2 are MNHEY and SVGAGI. CDR3 sequence reads: CASSNGVGNTIYF. The CDR3 coding sequence is TGTGCCAGCTCTAACGGGGTCGGAAACACCATATATTTT.

The chain uses TRBV13 and TRBJ1-1; no reliable D call. CDR3 length: 15 amino acids. V lost 5 bases to trimming and J lost 4 bases, with 17 bases between them. The germline gives CDR1 PRHDT, CDR2 FYEKMQ (reference sequence). CDR3 nucleotides: TGTGCCAGCAGCCCCCCCGGGAGCCGGGGCACTGAAGCTTTCTTT. This gives the protein CASSPPGSRGTEAFF.

The rearrangement uses TRBV2 and TRBJ1-1; D perhaps matches TRBD1 (6 bases). Germline V lookup: CDR1 SNHLY, CDR2 FYNNEI. CDR3 length: 15 amino acids. V was shortened by 4 bases and J by 1 base, with 13 bases between the two germline ends. The CDR3, as DNA: TGTGCCAGCAGTGGACAGGTACTACAGAACACTGAAGCTTTCTTT. Translation gives CASSGQVLQNTEAFF.

V is TRBV27 and J is TRBJ2-7; TRBD1 aligns across 9 bases. The CDR3 covers 12 residues. Germline V gene sequence: CDR1 MNHEY, CDR2 SMNVEV (reference sequence). After removal of 5 bases from V and 8 bases from J, the junction contained 4 bases not matched to a gene. This CDR3 reads CASSGGQGKQYF. For the CDR3, the DNA is TGTGCCAGCAGTGGGGGACAGGGAAAGCAGTACTTC.

The genes are TRBV12-3 or TRBV12-4 and TRBJ2-7; 8 bases align to TRBD1. The CDR3 loop spans 13 amino acids. V lost 6 bases and J lost 5; bases outside the gene matches: 6. In DNA form, the CDR3 reads TGTGCCAGCAGACGGACAGGGTTCGACGAGCAGTACTTC. Translating it yields CASRRTGFDEQYF.

V gene TRBV29-1 combines with J gene TRBJ1-1; 8 nucleotides agree with TRBD1. Germline V lookup: CDR1 SQVTM, CDR2 ANQGSEA. The CDR3 covers 16 residues. V was clipped by 4 bases and J by 4 bases; unmatched bases: 14. Here the CDR3 reads CSVVRTGFRLGTEAFF. As DNA, the CDR3 is TGCAGCGTTGTCAGGACAGGGTTCCGATTGGGCACTGAAGCTTTCTTT.

The chain employs TRBV6-5 and TRBJ1-1, with D possibly TRBD1 on 6 matching bases. V was cut by 2 bases and J by 11 bases, with 18 bases left in between. In germline, CDR1 is MNHEY, CDR2 SVGAGI. The CDR3 is made up of 14 amino acids. In DNA form, the CDR3 reads TGTGCCAGCAGTTACACCGCGGACAGTGGCGAGGCTTTCTTT. This gives the protein CASSYTADSGEAFF.

The rearrangement joins TRBV28 to TRBJ1-1; TRBD1 matches 10 bases. This CDR3 spans 16 amino acids. J lost 5 bases, V lost 6 bases, and 12 bases had no gene match. The germline V gene has CDR1 MDHEN and CDR2 SYDVKM. CDR3 sequence: CASRGTGAAERTEAFF. For the CDR3, the DNA is TGTGCCAGCAGGGGGACAGGGGCCGCCGAACGGACTGAAGCTTTCTTT. The full variable domain, rest sourced from reference TRBV28 and TRBJ1-1, is DVKVTQSSRYLVKRTGEKVFLECVQDMDHENMFWYRQDPGLGLRLIYFSYDVKMKEKGDIPEGYSVSREKKERFSLILESASTNQTSMYLCASRGTGAAERTEAFFGQGTRLTVV.

This chain links TRBV11-3 with TRBJ1-3, with unresolved D. The germline V gene has CDR1 SGHNT and CDR2 YENEEA. The CDR3 totals 15 residues. The ends were cut back, 1 base at V and 4 bases at J, with 11 bases in the middle. The CDR3 DNA reads TGTGCCAGCAGCTTAGGCACGGGATCCGGAAACACCATATATTTT. Its translation: CASSLGTGSGNTIYF.

The chain joins TRBV27 to TRBJ1-6; 12 nucleotides agree with TRBD1. CDR3 length: 18 amino acids. The germline CDR1 and CDR2 sequences are MNHEY and SMNVEV (reference sequence). Trimming removed 3 bases from V and 9 bases from J; junction bases left unmatched: 12. The CDR3, as DNA: TGTGCCAGCAGTTTCCTACCCCCGGGACAGGGGGCGACTTCACCCCTCCACTTT. Translated: CASSFLPPGQGATSPLHF.

V usage is TRBV5-8 and J usage is TRBJ1-2; D unclear. Trimming shortened V by 4 bases and J by 8 bases, and 9 bases separated the two germline ends. CDR1 and CDR2 from the germline V gene are SGHTS and YDEGEE. This CDR3 spans 11 amino acids. Written as DNA, the CDR3 is TGTGCCAGCAGCAGGCCGGGAGGCTACACCTTC. As protein: CASSRPGGYTF.